These 11 T cell receptor beta chains came from one sample sequenced in a study of shared clonotypes between healthy human individuals. Using immunoSEQ multiplex PCR, the repertoire was profiled, and TCRdb retains in-frame clones only, with some absent. The sample lists roughly 2,300,000 clones; roughly 90% were seen once. Sequenced sample: naive CD4+ T cells from PBMCs. The subset here: CD45RA+ positively selected. These TCRs come from a man aged 18 to 29 in good health. Some clones in this sample may be carry-over from other donors' samples.

The J gene is TRBJ1-6, the V gene TRBV7-9; weak D call: TRBD1 (5 bases). V lost 5 bases, J lost 11 bases, and 19 bases lay in between. Germline lookup yields CDR1 SEHNR and CDR2 FQNEAQ (reference sequence). CDR3 length equals 15 residues. Here the CDR3 reads CASSPPSLTEAPLHF. The CDR3 region has the DNA TGTGCCAGCAGCCCACCGTCCCTGACAGAGGCACCCCTCCACTTT. Full variable domain (remainder filled in from reference TRBV7-9 and TRBJ1-6): DTGVSQNPRHKITKRGQNVTFRCDPISEHNRLYWYRQTLGQGPEFLTYFQNEAQLEKSRLLSDRFSAERPKGSFSTLEIQRTEQGDSAMYLCASSPPSLTEAPLHFGNGTRLTVT.

V gene TRBV7-9 combines with J gene TRBJ2-1; D is undetermined. The germline gives CDR1 SEHNR, CDR2 FQNEAQ (reference sequence). The CDR3 loop spans 12 amino acids. The V end was cut by 4 bases, the J end by 8 bases, with 9 bases between. CDR3 protein: CASSSRWDEQFF. The DNA for the CDR3 is TGTGCCAGCAGCTCCCGGTGGGATGAGCAGTTCTTC.

The J gene is TRBJ2-7, the V gene TRBV18, with a possible D match to TRBD2 (5 bases). The CDR3 totals 15 residues. Germline lookup yields CDR1 KGHSH and CDR2 LQKENI. Between the trimmed V and J ends, which lost 5 bases and 6 bases, there was a span of 20 bases. In DNA, the CDR3 is TGTGCCAGCTCAAGACCCGGGTCCCAACGGGGCGAGCAGTACTTC. Its translation is CASSRPGSQRGEQYF.

The rearrangement links TRBV5-4 to TRBJ2-3; perhaps D is TRBD1 or TRBD2 (6 bases each). Germline lookup yields CDR1 SGHNT and CDR2 YYREEE (reference sequence). There are 15 residues in the CDR3. Between the trimmed V and J ends, which lost 10 bases and 0 bases, there was a span of 18 bases. The CDR3 DNA is TGTGCCGTGGAGGGGGGTTCTCTGAGCACAGATACGCAGTATTTT. Its protein is CAVEGGSLSTDTQYF.

The V call is TRBV11-2, the J call TRBJ2-3; 7 bases fit TRBD2. Germline V lookup: CDR1 SGHAT, CDR2 FQNNGV. V was clipped by 5 bases and J by 2 bases; unmatched bases: 10. The CDR3 length is 16 residues. CDR3 region: CASSRGGAGVTDTQYF. The CDR3 DNA is TGTGCCAGCAGCCGTGGTGGTGCGGGAGTCACAGATACGCAGTATTTT.

This clone was observed once. The J gene is TRBJ2-5, the V gene TRBV5-6; no reliable D call. Trimming cost V 4 bases and J 4 bases, with 14 bases left between them. The CDR3 runs to 14 residues. Germline assignment: CDR1 SGHDT and CDR2 YYEEEE. Written as DNA, the CDR3 is TGTGCCAGCAGCCCAAGAAGAGTTGGAGAGACCCAGTACTTC. This gives the protein CASSPRRVGETQYF.

This chain uses TRBV28 with TRBJ2-7; 9 bases align to TRBD1. The CDR3 runs 16 residues. Germline V gene lookup returns CDR1 MDHEN and CDR2 SYDVKM. Unmatched junction bases numbered 11, after V lost 6 bases and J lost 2 bases. The CDR3 loop is CASRTDRGVPPYEQYF. For the CDR3, the DNA is TGTGCCAGCAGAACGGACAGGGGAGTCCCCCCCTACGAGCAGTACTTC.

In its sample, this clone was seen once. The V and J genes are TRBV19 and TRBJ1-2, with D possibly TRBD1 on 5 matching bases. CDR1 and CDR2 from the germline V gene are LNHDA and SQIVND (reference sequence). This CDR3 has 15 amino acids. Trimming removed 3 bases at V and 6 bases at J, with 17 bases between. The CDR3 coding sequence is TGTGCCAGTAGTATCAACCGGGACTCCGAGGATGGCTACACCTTC. Amino acid sequence: CASSINRDSEDGYTF.

The V and J genes are TRBV29-1 and TRBJ2-1; D is undetermined. The V gene's germline CDR1 is SQVTM and CDR2 ANQGSEA. The CDR3 runs 12 residues. V lost 3 bases and J 5 bases, leaving 8 bases between the germline ends. The CDR3 protein is CSVESDNNEQFF. The CDR3 nucleotides read TGCAGCGTTGAGTCGGATAACAATGAGCAGTTCTTC.

The chain has TRBV6-4 and TRBJ2-7, with D unclear. In germline, CDR1 is MRHNA, CDR2 SNTAGT. The CDR3 is 17 amino acids. Trimming shortened V by 0 bases and J by 0 bases, and 15 bases separated the two germline ends. DNA of the CDR3: TGTGCCAGCAGTGACTCGAGTCTCGGCCTCAGCTCCTACGAGCAGTACTTC. Amino acids: CASSDSSLGLSSYEQYF.

As concerns this clone: This sample includes further DNA sequences coding for the same CDR3. This chain uses TRBV5-1 with TRBJ2-1; 10 bases are shared with TRBD2. The junction had 4 bases not matched to a gene; V was cut back by 0 bases and J by 7 bases. CDR3 length: 15 residues. Per the germline V gene, CDR1 is SGHRS and CDR2 is YFSETQ. CDR3 loop: CASSLGLAGVNEQFF. CDR3 in DNA: TGCGCCAGCAGCTTGGGGCTAGCGGGAGTAAATGAGCAGTTCTTC.